This paragraph covers one T cell receptor (beta chain) sequence. The clone's antigen remains unknown. Base qualities are not recorded, but no much larger clone differs from it by a single base. This sample stems from a study of blood T cell repertoires in COVID-19 (TCRdb year 2020). Turning to the overall study: Samples from collaborators originated in the United States, Italy and Spain and spanned both the acute and convalescent phases of COVID-19. The repertoires were made available in a free public database intended to serve as a resource for research on the immune response to SARS-CoV-2. The samples were drawn from the first 160 participants of the ongoing ImmuneRACE study and from 950 to 1,500 subjects provided by 6 global collaborators. Sample metadata almost always included a de-identified subject ID, COVID-19 status, age in years and sex. Subjects who had been exposed to COVID-19, were actively infected with it, or had recovered from it provided the deeply sampled blood TCRbeta repertoires that made up the dataset. The material from the prospective study consisted of cDNA or gDNA derived from T cells, B-cell-depleted T cells, or PBMCs. Where available, HLA class I and class II types were obtained from metadata supplied by the sample provider rather than from assay-based typing.

For this chain, trimming is 2 bases at the V end and 6 bases at the J end, and the number of junction bases without a gene match is 3. From its cysteine to its phenylalanine, the CDR3 spans 13 amino acids. Only the CDR3 DNA stays, 39 bases, in frame from base 1. The germline V gene sets CDR1 to SGDLS and CDR2 to YYNGEE. TCRbeta CDR3 regions were amplified from genomic DNA by means of the immunoSEQ Assay, a bias-controlled multiplex PCR. The original pipeline was this. The number of nucleated cells in each sample was estimated by amplification of reference gene primers within the assay. To quantify the absolute abundance of each unique TCRbeta CDR3 rearrangement, sequence reads were collapsed and filtered. For each sample, productive Simpson clonality was calculated as the square root of Simpson's diversity index over productive rearrangements. In its TCRdb copy, this immuneACCESS table keeps in-frame sequences only and misses some clones. Where compared with another copy, unresolved V genes explain less than half of these, and the others have no known cause. The V and J calls and clone size were taken over from that table, and D and trimming were inferred from the DNA. This sample is represented by approximately 220,000 clones; 85% of them were singletons. Of the sample, around 20% is held by the ten largest clones.

Participants in the prospective study were enrolled through a virtual design, were aged about 18 to 89 years, and lived in 24 United States geographic areas. In the prospective study, cohorts were assigned on the basis of participant-reported clinical history obtained from a screening survey and a study questionnaire. ImmuneRACE Cohort 3 recovered participants were defined by two consecutive negative NP/OP PCR tests, healthcare professional clearance, or symptom resolution. Each participant in the prospective study had whole blood, serum and a nasopharyngeal or oropharyngeal swab collected by mobile phlebotomists. Participants in the prospective study had the option to provide additional blood draws and questionnaires over a roughly 2-month period. Before DNA extraction, blood samples from the prospective study were shipped at room temperature or frozen. Results the study describes overall, beyond this receptor: Clinical and demographic metadata were provided uncurated, with the amount varying by source and participant.

This chain joins TRBV9 to TRBJ2-7; 9 of the junction bases match TRBD1. The sequenced material came from PBMCs or T cells enriched from blood (not recorded which). The sequence came from a man in his forties who had recovered from COVID-19. The nucleotides are TGTGCCAGCAGCGTTCAGGACAGGGGCGAGCAGTACTTC. Its coded protein is CASSVQDRGEQYF.